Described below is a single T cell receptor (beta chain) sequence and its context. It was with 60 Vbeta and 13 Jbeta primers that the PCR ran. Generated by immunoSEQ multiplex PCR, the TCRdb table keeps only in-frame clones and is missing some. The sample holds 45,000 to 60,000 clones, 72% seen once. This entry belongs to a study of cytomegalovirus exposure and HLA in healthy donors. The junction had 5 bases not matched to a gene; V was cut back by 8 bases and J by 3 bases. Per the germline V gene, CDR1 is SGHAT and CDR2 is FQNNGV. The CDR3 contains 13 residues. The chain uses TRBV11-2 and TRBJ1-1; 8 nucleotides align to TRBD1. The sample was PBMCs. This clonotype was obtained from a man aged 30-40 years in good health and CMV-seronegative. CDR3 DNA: TGTGCCAGCTTAAGGACAGGGTACACTGAAGCTTTCTTT. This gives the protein CASLRTGYTEAFF.